The TCR beta chain under discussion was sequenced for a study of shared clonotypes between healthy human individuals. Repertoires were generated with immunoSEQ multiplex PCR, while TCRdb's copy carries only in-frame clones and drops some. The table has around 1.6 million clones, around 98% seen once; the top ten hold approximately 0.44%. CDR1 and CDR2 from the germline V gene are SQVTM and ANQGSEA. With 5 bases removed from V and 1 base from J, the gap between germline ends came to 18 bases. This CDR3 comprises 15 residues. This clonotype originated in a man in his thirties or forties in good health. V usage is TRBV29-1 and J usage is TRBJ2-7; a weak D match, TRBD1 (6 bases). Sequencing used naive CD4+ T cells sorted from blood. Subset noted: CD45RA+ positively selected. CDR3 sequence (DNA): TGCAGCGTTAGGGGGAGCACCTCTGGTTCCTACGAGCAGTACTTC. Its translation: CSVRGSTSGSYEQYF.